The next 8 T cell receptor beta chains were all read from a single sample in a study of blood T cells in healthy people across ages. The authors ran a second PCR of about 6 to 11 cycles using a sample-barcoded 5' primer and a J-beta primer mix. TCRdb processed the 5' RACE reads anew with MiXCR; each CDR3 protein has one entry. Here the sample spans 700,000 or so distinct CDR3 sequences, 22% being singletons. Sequencing was done on a sample of blood. The receptors here all came from a man aged 65 to 85 in good health.

This chain joins TRBV12-3 or TRBV12-4 and TRBJ2-1; possibly TRBD1 or TRBD2 for D (6 bases each). The V and J ends lost 5 bases and 9 bases respectively, with 11 bases between them. This CDR3 comprises 12 residues. CDR3 nucleotides: TGTGCCAGCAGTGTCCGGGGGCGTGAGCAGTTCTTC. Its protein product is CASSVRGREQFF.

This chain uses TRBV12-3 or TRBV12-4 with TRBJ2-1, with D perhaps given as TRBD1 or TRBD2 (6 bases each). V lost 5 bases to trimming and J lost 5 bases, with 19 bases between them. The CDR3 is made up of 16 amino acids. This CDR3 is CASSLAGGLVNNEQFF. CDR3 coding DNA: TGTGCCAGCAGTCTCGCCGGGGGCCTGGTTAACAATGAGCAGTTCTTC.

V usage is TRBV7-2 and J usage is TRBJ2-5; 12 nucleotides agree with TRBD2. The J call may be in error: the DNA end matches TRBJ2-1 better. CDR3 length: 16 amino acids. Germline V gene data show CDR1 as SGHTA and CDR2 as FQGNSA. CDR3 coding DNA: TGTGCCAGCAGCGCCACTGGACTAGCGGGGAGCAATGAGCAGTTCTTC. It translates to CASSATGLAGSNEQFF.

V and J are TRBV5-1 and TRBJ1-2; no definite D call. The V end was cut by 4 bases, the J end by 5 bases, with 15 bases between. The CDR3 length is 14 residues. CDR1 and CDR2 (germline): SGHRS, YFSETQ. The CDR3 protein is CASSLSFSSYGYTF. In nucleotides, the CDR3 is TGCGCCAGCAGCCTAAGTTTTAGCTCTTATGGCTACACCTTC.

This clonotype was counted only a few times. The rearrangement joins TRBV3-1 to TRBJ1-3, with unresolved D. From germline, CDR1 is LGHDT and CDR2 YNNKEL (reference sequence). CDR3 length: 17 amino acids. The V gene lost 4 bases and the J gene lost 0 bases, with 16 bases spanning the gap. In DNA form, the CDR3 reads TGTGCCAGCAGCCGTGGGAGGTCCGGAGACTCTGGAAACACCATATATTTT. Its translation is CASSRGRSGDSGNTIYF. The full variable domain, in which reference TRBV3-1 and TRBJ1-3 provide the parts outside the CDR3, is DTAVSQTPKYLVTQMGNDKSIKCEQNLGHDTMYWYKQDSKKFLKIMFSYNNKELIINETVPNRFSPKSPDKAHLNLHINSLELGDSAVYFCASSRGRSGDSGNTIYFGEGSWLTVV.

J is TRBJ2-1 and V is TRBV20-1, with 13 bases matching TRBD2. Germline-derived CDR1 and CDR2 are DFQATT and SNEGSKA (reference sequence). Germline trimming cut 3 bases from V and 1 base from J; bases unmatched to any gene: 9. This CDR3 spans 18 amino acids. CDR3 DNA sequence: TGCAGTGCTAGGGTCGGACTAGCGGGAGAAGTTTCCTACAATGAGCAGTTCTTC. Its translation is CSARVGLAGEVSYNEQFF.

This clonotype was detected many times. This chain connects TRBV20-1 to TRBJ2-5; D unclear. Between the trimmed V and J ends, which lost 6 bases and 0 bases, there was a span of 8 bases. Germline CDR1 reads DFQATT; CDR2 reads SNEGSKA (reference sequence). The CDR3 runs 12 residues. Written as DNA, the CDR3 is TGCAGTGCCAAGACAAACCAAGAGACCCAGTACTTC. Amino acids: CSAKTNQETQYF.

V is TRBV7-9 and J is TRBJ2-7, with a weak D call TRBD2 (5 bases). The germline CDR1 and CDR2 sequences are SEHNR and FQNEAQ (reference sequence). The V gene lost 1 base and the J gene lost 2 bases, with 9 bases spanning the gap. There are 14 residues in the CDR3. Written as DNA, the CDR3 is TGTGCCAGCAGCTTAGACGGGGAAACCTACGAGCAGTACTTC. It is translated as CASSLDGETYEQYF.